The rows below give T cell receptor beta chains drawn from one sample of a study of PD-1 blockade in classical Hodgkin lymphoma. The assay was immunoSEQ multiplex PCR, and TCRdb's table has in-frame clones only and misses some. The sample holds more than 30,000 clones, about 85% seen once. What was sequenced was CD4+ T cells from blood. These receptors were taken from a human donor with classical Hodgkin lymphoma. CDR3s include the opening cysteine and the closing phenylalanine or tryptophan. The D gene is left open where the match is weak. Only some rows state a clone size, as once, few, many or a class for expanded clones.

D gene	V gene	J gene	clone size	CDR3 DNA	CDR3 protein
TRBD2	TRBV29-1	TRBJ2-5	.	TGCAGCGTTGAAGGGAGACTAGCGGAAGAGGCCCAGTACTTC	CSVEGRLAEEAQYF
.	TRBV5-4	TRBJ1-6	.	TGTGCCAGCAGCTCCCGACAGAATAATTCACCCCTCCACTTT	CASSSRQNNSPLHF
.	TRBV6-5	TRBJ1-1	.	TGTGCCAGCAGTTCCAGGGGATGGCAGGCTTTCTTT	CASSSRGWQAFF
.	TRBV2	TRBJ2-1	.	TGTGCCAGCAGTGAATCGTGGCGGACTTACAATGAGCAGTTCTTC	CASSESWRTYNEQFF
TRBD1	TRBV9	TRBJ1-4	.	TGTGCCAGCGGCAAAGGGGGCTCTCCAGCTAATGAAAAACTGTTTTTT	CASGKGGSPANEKLFF
.	TRBV9	TRBJ2-3	.	TGTGCCAGCAGCCCCGGGACTCTCTTCACAGATACGCAGTATTTT	CASSPGTLFTDTQYF
.	TRBV7-2	TRBJ1-4	.	TGTGCCAGCAGCTTAGTGGGCAGGGGAGGCGAAAAACTGTTTTTT	CASSLVGRGGEKLFF
.	TRBV28	TRBJ1-1	.	TGTGCCAGCAGTTTAAAAATAGACGGAGCTTTCTTT	CASSLKIDGAFF
.	TRBV27	TRBJ2-1	.	TGTGCCAGCTCCGCAGGGGGTTCGGGGGTTGTCATCTCCTACAATGAGCAGTTCTTC	CASSAGGSGVVISYNEQFF
.	TRBV5-1	TRBJ1-1	.	TGCGCCAGCAGTACAGATTTAAACACTGAAGCTTTCTTT	CASSTDLNTEAFF
TRBD2	TRBV4-1	TRBJ2-7	.	TGCGCCAGCAGCCCACGACTAGCGGGAGGCGCCGGGGGTTACGAGCAGTACTTC	CASSPRLAGGAGGYEQYF
.	TRBV5-1	TRBJ1-3	.	TGCGCCAGCAGCTTGGGGGCGCGAGGAAACACCATATATTTT	CASSLGARGNTIYF
.	TRBV5-1	TRBJ1-3	.	TGCGCCAGCAGCTTGCAGGACGGAGGCGATACCATATATTTT	CASSLQDGGDTIYF
.	TRBV29-1	TRBJ1-2	.	TGCAGCGTTGGAATGGACTATGGCTACACCTTC	CSVGMDYGYTF
.	TRBV4-1	TRBJ1-4	.	TGCGCCAGCAGCCAAGAGACGGTGGTGGCGGGAAAACTGTTTTTT	CASSQETVVAGKLFF
.	TRBV27	TRBJ1-6	.	TGTGCCAGCAGTAGGCACAGGGAAGTTCATTCACCCCTCCACTTT	CASSRHREVHSPLHF
.	TRBV19	TRBJ1-2	.	TGTGCCAGTAGTATAGGACGCCGAAACTATGGCTACACCTTC	CASSIGRRNYGYTF
.	TRBV28	TRBJ1-1	few	TGTGCCAGCAGCCCCGGACACCGTGAAGCTTTCTTT	CASSPGHREAFF
TRBD1	TRBV2	TRBJ2-1	.	TGTGCCAGCAGTGGTAACAGGGGGAATGAGCAGTTCTTC	CASSGNRGNEQFF
.	TRBV6-1	TRBJ2-5	.	TGTGCCAGCAGTGCACCTGGAGGGGAGACCCAGTACTTC	CASSAPGGETQYF
.	TRBV5-6	TRBJ1-2	.	TGTGCCAGCAGCTCTGACAGCTGGGGCTACACCTTC	CASSSDSWGYTF
TRBD1	TRBV11-2	TRBJ2-7	.	TGTGCCAGCAGCCCAGACAGGGGCCCCTACGAGCAGTACTTC	CASSPDRGPYEQYF
TRBD1	TRBV6-6	TRBJ2-3	once	TGTGCCAGCAGTCCCCGACAGGGGGCAAGAGATACGCAGTATTTT	CASSPRQGARDTQYF
.	TRBV11-3	TRBJ1-2	.	TGTGCCAGCAGCTTAGACAGATTC	CASSLDRF
TRBD2	TRBV18	TRBJ2-5	once	TGTGCCAGCTCACGCGGGGGAGGAGGCCAAGAGACCCAGTACTTC	CASSRGGGGQETQYF
.	TRBV10-1	TRBJ2-5	few	TGCGCCAGCAGTGGGGCCGGGACGGGAGAGACCCAGTACTTC	CASSGAGTGETQYF
.	TRBV7-9	TRBJ2-3	.	TGTGCCAGCAGCCCTGGGGCGCTAGATTGGGGCACAGATACGCAGTATTTT	CASSPGALDWGTDTQYF
TRBD1	TRBV19	TRBJ2-3	.	TGTGCCAGTAGGTCGGACAGGACTTACACAGATACGCAGTATTTT	CASRSDRTYTDTQYF
.	TRBV9	TRBJ1-1	.	TGTGCCAGCAGCCTTCTTCGACAGAACACTGAAGCTTTCTTT	CASSLLRQNTEAFF
.	TRBV5-1	TRBJ1-3	.	TGCGCCAGCAGCTGGGTGGACAGCTTGGGTATCTCTGGAAACACCATATATTTT	CASSWVDSLGISGNTIYF
.	TRBV6-5	TRBJ1-1	.	TGTGCCAGCAGTTCATACGGGACGGAGAACACTGAAGCTTTCTTT	CASSSYGTENTEAFF
.	TRBV15	TRBJ1-3	.	TGTGCCACCAGCAGACCCGGGGTTGACTCTGGAAACACCATATATTTT	CATSRPGVDSGNTIYF
.	TRBV5-1	TRBJ2-3	.	TGCGCCAGCAGCACCCGGGGAGTAGATACGCAGTATTTT	CASSTRGVDTQYF
.	TRBV18	TRBJ2-1	.	TGTGCCAGCTCCCAAACTCAAACTAGTGGGCCCTACAATGAGCAGTTCTTC	CASSQTQTSGPYNEQFF
TRBD2	TRBV28	TRBJ2-7	.	TGTGCCAGCAGTTTGCCTAGCGGAAGCTACGAGCAGTACTTC	CASSLPSGSYEQYF
.	TRBV15	TRBJ2-3	.	TGTGCCACCAGCAGAGATCCAGTGAGGCTCTGGGATACGCAGTATTTT	CATSRDPVRLWDTQYF
TRBD2	TRBV19	TRBJ2-3	.	TGTGCCAGTAGTATGCCCGGGAGGACCGCAGATACGCAGTATTTT	CASSMPGRTADTQYF
TRBD2	TRBV5-4	TRBJ2-1	.	TGTGCCAGCAGCCCTGGAGGGACTAGCGGGAGCTCCTACAATGAGCAGTTCTTC	CASSPGGTSGSSYNEQFF
.	TRBV14	TRBJ1-1	.	TGTGCCAGCAGCCAAATCGGCTGGGGCACTGAAGCTTTCTTT	CASSQIGWGTEAFF
TRBD1	TRBV19	TRBJ2-4	.	TGTGCCAGTAACAAGGGGACAGGGCCGAAAAACATTCAGTACTTC	CASNKGTGPKNIQYF
.	TRBV4-1	TRBJ1-1	.	TGCGCCAGCAGCCAACCGGGGGCTGATGAAGCTTTCTTT	CASSQPGADEAFF
.	TRBV12-5	TRBJ2-2	.	TGTGCTAGTGGTGGGACACGGGTGGACACCGGGGAGCTGTTTTTT	CASGGTRVDTGELFF